Given below is one T cell receptor beta chain in context. What this receptor recognizes is not known. No per-base quality is available; no much larger clone lies one base away. The data were obtained in a study of memory CD4+ T cells and cytomegalovirus serostatus (dated 2019 in TCRdb). For the wider study: The 35 or so healthy Belgian adults in the cohort included 9 who were CMV seropositive and roughly 25 who were CMV seronegative. The study sequenced CD4+ memory TCRbeta repertoires of a Belgian cohort with known cytomegalovirus serostatus to replicate a published TCR-based CMV serostatus classifier.

General findings and caveats noted by the study authors: CMV serostatus prediction reached a median bootstrapped AUC of roughly 0.96 with the original framework and 0.75 to 0.92 with a US-trained random forest. Of more than 150 previously reported CMV-associated TCRbeta sequences, approximately 70 appeared in the CD4+ memory repertoires, each in one to five individuals. On the Belgian cohort, the classifier based on the original framework reached a median bootstrapped AUC of approximately 0.95, with a 95% CI of 0.76-1.00. The results were interpreted as suggesting that the CMV-associated TCR signature is mostly present in the CD4+ memory repertoire. Only CD4+CD45RO+ memory cells were sequenced, in contrast to the original study, which included naive and memory CD4+ and CD8+ populations.

Single viable CD3+CD4+CD8-CD45RO+ cells were sorted as memory CD4+ T cells on a FACSAria II. CMV serostatus was determined using a Roche Elecsys assay that detects serum IgG against CMV pp150, pp28, p38 and p52. After the samples were thawed, total CD4+ T cells were enriched through positive selection using CD4 magnetic microbeads. The samples came from a separate study whose specific focus was interrogating the CD4+ T cell memory repertoire. Peripheral blood mononuclear cells were isolated and cryopreserved following standard operating procedures; serum was stored at -80 °C. Staining used CD3-PerCP (BW264/56), CD4-APC (RPA-T4), CD45RO-PE (UCHT1) and CD8-Pacific Orange (3B5) antibodies, with Sytox blue excluding non-viable cells. The Quick-DNA Microprep Kit was used to extract genomic DNA from the sorted cells. Amplification of TCRbeta DNA was done with the immunoSEQ hsTCRbeta kit, following the protocol from the manufacturer. TCRbeta libraries were sequenced on an Illumina MiSeq instrument. The paper's processing steps were these. After out-of-frame sequences were removed, under 2.5 million distinct TCRbeta sequences remained, averaging around 61,000 per individual. Each individual was scored according to the count of roughly 160 previously reported CMV-associated TCRbeta sequences and the total productive distinct TCRbeta count. A beta-binomial model was reimplemented in Python, and scikit-learn random forests with default parameters were trained on US cohort data. Classifier performance on the Belgian cohort was reported as the median AUC with percentile confidence intervals calculated over 10,000 bootstrap iterations. TCRdb mirrors the immuneACCESS table, restricted to in-frame sequences. Some clones are absent from its copies; in checked studies, under half trace to an unresolved V gene, and the reason for the others is unknown. D and trimming were read from the DNA, whereas the V and J calls and clone size are those reported in that table. This sample is represented by some 44,000 clones; under 80% of them were singletons. The ten largest clonotypes hold 0.61% of the sample.

This TCR derives from an adult in good health and CMV-seronegative. The sample consisted of memory CD4+ T cells from blood.

The sequenced DNA: TGTGCCATCAGTGGAGACAGGGGCGACGAGGATGAGCAGTTCTTC. This codes for CAISGDRGDEDEQFF. The rearranged segments are TRBV10-3 and TRBJ2-1; a stretch of 8 junction bases matches TRBD1. The CDR3 holds 15 amino acids from the cysteine to the phenylalanine. Just CDR3 DNA is preserved here, 45 bases in frame from base 1. According to the germline V gene, CDR1 reads ENHRY and CDR2 reads SYGVKD. Trimming takes 4 bases off V and 8 bases off J; junction bases not matched to a gene: 10.